This T cell receptor beta chain stems from a study of OX40 agonist ivuxolimab in advanced cancers. Details on this clone: The antigen remains unidentified.

TCRdb keeps only in-frame clones here, not all; method: immunoSEQ multiplex PCR. The sample lists fewer than 80,000 clones, more than 85% occurring once. Study outcomes and limitations: More expanded clones were found, on average, in CD8+ than in CD4+ T cells.

The TCR sequence derives from an adult with an advanced solid tumor such as melanoma, head and neck, liver or kidney cancer. The input for sequencing was CD4+ or CD8+ T cells sorted from blood, taken in a trial of the OX40 agonist ivuxolimab.

The CDR3 DNA is TGTGCCAGCAGCTCCCTTGTAGTTGCCGGGGAGCTGTTTTTT. Translation gives CASSSLVVAGELFF. The genes are TRBV7-9 and TRBJ2-2, with unresolved D. CDR1 SEHNR and CDR2 FQNEAQ come from the germline V gene (reference sequence). The V end lost 4 bases, the J end lost 6 bases, and 12 bases lay between the germline ends. There are 14 residues in the CDR3.